This T cell receptor (beta chain) was obtained from a study of early stage breast cancer tumors. Turning to the study itself: About 80% of the 16 invasive tumors were ER+, PR+ and HER2-. The ER+/PR+/HER2- tumors included seven or eight ductal and a few lobular carcinomas.

TCRdb's table, derived via immunoSEQ multiplex PCR, lists solely in-frame clones and lacks some. This sample has tens of thousands of clones, with approximately 90% found just once. Looked up from germline, CDR1 is SGDLS and CDR2 is YYNGEE. The ends lost 4 bases at V and 3 bases at J; junction bases unmatched: 5. The CDR3 consists of 15 residues. This clone was seen more than once but under ten times. V and J are TRBV9 and TRBJ2-2, with TRBD2 matching over 8 bases. The sequencing input was blood. The sequence came from a person aged 65-85 years with breast cancer. The CDR3: CASSPRGGDTGELFF. In DNA form, the CDR3 reads TGTGCCAGCAGCCCACGGGGGGGCGACACCGGGGAGCTGTTTTTT.